What follows are 14 T cell receptor beta chains derived from one specimen sequenced in a study of human T cells and chemical hapten exposure. TCRdb independently ran MiXCR on the RACE reads; one entry per CDR3 protein. The profile covers roughly 380,000 distinct CDR3 sequences, with about 6% appearing a single time and approximately 5.4% taken by the ten largest. The time point: patch test 2, 6 weeks after DPC sensitization. Described treatment: therapeutic diphenylcyclopropenone sensitization with weekly scalp DPC. Sequenced here: whole blood, sampled in connection with sensitization to the hapten diphenylcyclopropenone (DPC). These receptors all come from a woman younger than 30 with alopecia areata. Some clones in this sample may be carry-over from other donors' samples.

This clonotype occurred many times. V gene TRBV20-1 combines with J gene TRBJ2-3; 7 bases are a match to TRBD1. The CDR3 is 14 amino acids. J lost 1 base, V lost 3 bases, and 4 bases had no gene match. Germline lookup yields CDR1 DFQATT and CDR2 SNEGSKA (reference sequence). CDR3 nucleotides: TGCAGTGCTAGTCCTCAGGGGGGCACAGATACGCAGTATTTT. Its translation is CSASPQGGTDTQYF.

This clonotype was recorded many times. This chain uses TRBV5-4 with TRBJ2-1; D is perhaps TRBD2 (5 bases). Germline values: CDR1 SGHNT, CDR2 YYREEE (reference sequence). The germline V and J ends were trimmed by 0 bases and 0 bases, with 7 bases remaining between them. The CDR3 extends over 15 amino acids. CDR3 region: CASSLGTGSYNEQFF. The CDR3 region has the DNA TGTGCCAGCAGCTTGGGGACTGGCTCCTACAATGAGCAGTTCTTC.

This clonotype was recorded many times. This sequence joins TRBV12-3 or TRBV12-4 and TRBJ1-2; no clear D gene. V lost 3 bases and J 0 bases, leaving 11 bases between the germline ends. This CDR3 has 15 amino acids. The CDR3 sequence: CASSFRSSPNYGYTF. CDR3 nucleotides: TGTGCCAGCAGTTTTCGTTCGAGCCCTAACTATGGCTACACCTTC.

The chain couples TRBV6-2 or TRBV6-3 to TRBJ1-1, with D possibly being TRBD1 (5 bases). Germline V gives CDR1 MNHEY, CDR2 SVGEGT. V was trimmed by 3 bases and J by 1 base, leaving 9 bases between them. The CDR3 is made up of 14 amino acids. The CDR3 is CASSYGHPNTEAFF. CDR3 sequence (DNA): TGTGCCAGCAGTTATGGACACCCGAACACTGAAGCTTTCTTT.

This clonotype has ten or more counts. The rearrangement uses TRBV29-1 and TRBJ2-7; perhaps TRBD1 as D (6 bases). The CDR3 totals 10 residues. Trimming left V 4 bases short and J 7 bases short, with 8 bases between. CDR1 and CDR2 (germline): SQVTM, ANQGSEA. In DNA, the CDR3 is TGCAGCGTTGCGCAGGGGGAGCAGTACTTC. Translating it yields CSVAQGEQYF.

This clonotype was seen repeatedly, ten times or more. The chain is built from TRBV6-5 and TRBJ2-4; 7 positions match TRBD2. CDR1 is MNHEY and CDR2 is SVGAGI in the germline V gene. The CDR3 extends over 12 amino acids. Trimming cost V 6 bases and J 8 bases; bases outside gene matches: 4. Here the CDR3 reads CASRGGRYIQYF. CDR3 coding DNA: TGTGCCAGCAGGGGGGGGAGGTACATTCAGTACTTC.

The chain employs TRBV13 and TRBJ2-7; 9 bases fit TRBD2. Germline V gene sequence: CDR1 PRHDT, CDR2 FYEKMQ (reference sequence). After removal of 0 bases from V and 3 bases from J, the junction contained 12 bases not matched to a gene. The CDR3 length is 18 residues. CDR3 region: CASSLGLGGGARHYEQYF. The CDR3 bases are TGTGCCAGCAGCTTAGGCCTGGGCGGGGGGGCCCGACACTACGAGCAGTACTTC.

This chain joins TRBV27 and TRBJ2-5; 8 bases are shared with TRBD1. Losses at the gene ends were 5 bases for V and 4 bases for J; bases not matched to a gene: 6. The length of the CDR3 is 14 residues. Germline lookup yields CDR1 MNHEY and CDR2 SMNVEV (reference sequence). The CDR3 loop reads CASSPDRALETQYF. In nucleotides, the CDR3 is TGTGCCAGCAGTCCGGACAGGGCTTTAGAGACCCAGTACTTC.

This sequence joins TRBV12-3 or TRBV12-4 and TRBJ2-1; D gene ambiguous. The CDR3 is 17 amino acids. V lost 6 bases and J 6 bases, leaving 24 bases between the germline ends. CDR3: CASSSFPTGPYPNEQFF. The CDR3 nucleotides read TGTGCCAGCAGCTCGTTCCCCACCGGCCCTTACCCCAATGAGCAGTTCTTC.

This clonotype was counted between two and nine times. This chain connects TRBV6-1 to TRBJ1-1; 7 nucleotides align to TRBD1. Germline V CDR1 and CDR2: MNHNS, SASEGT. This CDR3 comprises 16 residues. V trimming: 7 bases; J trimming: 4 bases; junction bases outside the gene matches: 15. CDR3 residues: CASTRLEGAPTTEAFF. Here the CDR3 DNA reads TGTGCCAGCACCCGCTTGGAGGGGGCGCCTACCACTGAAGCTTTCTTT.

The V and J genes are TRBV3-1 and TRBJ2-1; 14 positions agree with TRBD2. The length of the CDR3 is 16 residues. Trimming cost V 4 bases and J 6 bases; bases outside gene matches: 5. The germline gives CDR1 LGHDT, CDR2 YNNKEL (reference sequence). The DNA for the CDR3 is TGTGCCAGCAGCCCGGGACTAGCGGGGGCCTCCAATGAGCAGTTCTTC. It is translated as CASSPGLAGASNEQFF.

This clonotype was picked up many times. The J gene is TRBJ1-1, the V gene TRBV20-1; D not certain. The CDR3 spans 12 residues. Trimming took 5 bases from V and 6 from J, leaving 13 bases between them. Germline CDR1 DFQATT, CDR2 SNEGSKA (reference sequence). DNA of the CDR3: TGCAGTGCTTTAAGGACCGCCCCTGAAGCTTTCTTT. Amino acids: CSALRTAPEAFF.

This clonotype was counted between two and nine times. This chain joins TRBV2 and TRBJ2-3, with TRBD2 as a possible D gene (7 bases). Germline values: CDR1 SNHLY, CDR2 FYNNEI. V was clipped by 6 bases and J by 6 bases, with 16 bases between them. The CDR3 loop spans 14 amino acids. For the CDR3, the DNA is TGTGCCAGCAGATGGGGCGGGGGCGAGGATACGCAGTATTTT. This sequence encodes CASRWGGGEDTQYF.

The chain carries TRBV20-1 and TRBJ2-7, with a tentative D call TRBD1 (8 bases). CDR3 length: 16 amino acids. Germline V CDR1 and CDR2: DFQATT, SNEGSKA (reference sequence). V lost 3 bases to trimming and J lost 1 base, with 19 bases between them. CDR3 bases: TGCAGTGCTAGGCTGCAGGGGGCGGGGGATTCCTACGAGCAGTACTTC. Protein product: CSARLQGAGDSYEQYF.